This T cell receptor beta chain was profiled in a study of blood T cell repertoires in COVID-19. On the study more broadly: Researchers got acute and convalescent COVID-19 samples from the United States, Italy and Spain. In each case, the material was cDNA or gDNA derived from T cells, B-cell-depleted T cells, or PBMCs.

As processed by the authors: Scientists estimated how many nucleated cells there were by amplifying reference gene primers. Repertoires were generated with immunoSEQ multiplex PCR, while TCRdb's copy carries only in-frame clones and drops some. V and J calls and clone size are those listed in that table; D and trimming were worked out from the DNA. The sample holds 99,000 or so clones, approximately 76% seen once. Germline CDR1 and CDR2: MNHEY and SVGAGI. The CDR3 is 15 residues long. After removal of 6 bases from V and 7 bases from J, the junction contained 8 bases not matched to a gene. The chain couples TRBV6-5 to TRBJ2-3; 12 bases fit TRBD2. The clonotype comes from a woman between 65 and 79 years old with acute or convalescent COVID-19. The sequenced sample consisted of peripheral blood. CDR3 in DNA: TGTGCCAGCAGGATACTAGCGGGGGGTGTTAATACGCAGTATTTT. Amino acids: CASRILAGGVNTQYF.